This T cell receptor beta chain was recovered during a study of shared clonotypes between healthy human individuals. The healthy adult donors were HIV-negative and reported no recent acute infections or vaccinations. The V segment lost 5 bases and the J segment 1 base; nucleotides outside the gene matches: 10. The CDR3 loop spans 16 amino acids. Per the germline V gene, CDR1 is SGHRS and CDR2 is YFSETQ. Authors' methods: In the immunoSEQ data, sequences were junction-only and lacked quality scores, so filtering differed. Using immunoSEQ multiplex PCR, the repertoire was profiled, and TCRdb retains in-frame clones only, with some absent. Clonal size and the V and J genes are those of that table, whereas D and trimming came from the DNA. The profile shows 600,000 to 700,000 clones, 73% of them singletons.

The rearrangement links TRBV5-1 to TRBJ2-3; 7 bases match TRBD1. Sequencing was done on a sample of memory CD4+ T cells sorted from blood. The subset was: CD45RA-negative fraction. The TCR comes from a woman aged 25 to 45 in good health. The CDR3 DNA reads as TGCGCCAGCAGAAGTGGACAGGCTACACGCACAGATACGCAGTATTTT. Protein product: CASRSGQATRTDTQYF.